This entry lists 16 T cell receptor beta chains sequenced from one sample in a study of cytomegalovirus exposure and HLA in healthy donors. The PCR used 60 Vbeta and 13 Jbeta primers. TCRdb's copy holds only in-frame clones and misses some; the assay was immunoSEQ multiplex PCR. The sample consists of 200,000 or so clones, over 60% of them appearing once. Source material: PBMCs. The source is a woman aged 25 to 39 in good health and CMV-seropositive.

A note on this clone: The junction shows a germline mismatch at one end, possibly a read error. The rearrangement uses TRBV4-2 and TRBJ2-7; maybe TRBD2 (6 bases). Germline V gene data show CDR1 as LGHNA and CDR2 as YNFKEQ. The CDR3 is 14 residues long. The DNA of the CDR3 is TGTGCCAGCCGGGGATTCGGGAGCGAGGATGCCTTATTCTTC. This codes for CASRGFGSEDALFF.

This sequence joins TRBV21-1 and TRBJ2-5; the table's D call of TRBD2 was not tested on the DNA. TRBV21-1 is classified as a pseudogene. CDR3 length: 11 residues. This CDR3 is CASSSRETQYF. CDR3 DNA sequence: TGTGCCAGCAGTTCTAGGGAGACCCAGTACTTC.

The chain couples TRBV7-2 to TRBJ2-7; D possibly corresponds to TRBD2 (5 bases). The germline CDR1 and CDR2 sequences are SGHTA and FQGNSA. There are 13 residues in the CDR3. V shed 5 bases and J shed 5 bases, with 13 bases lying between them. CDR3 sequence: CASSRSRVHEQYF. In DNA form, the CDR3 reads TGTGCCAGCAGCCGTTCGCGGGTCCACGAGCAGTACTTC.

The V and J genes are TRBV5-1 and TRBJ2-3, with TRBD2 identical over 8 bases. CDR1 SGHRS and CDR2 YFSETQ come from the germline V gene. The CDR3 is 15 residues long. The V segment lost 5 bases and the J segment 5 bases; nucleotides outside the gene matches: 10. CDR3 loop: CASRPPGGIGDTQYF. As DNA, the CDR3 is TGCGCCAGCAGACCTCCGGGGGGGATTGGAGATACGCAGTATTTT.

This clone was recorded a few times. The V call is TRBV18, the J call TRBJ1-1, with D perhaps TRBD1 (6 bases). Germline-derived CDR1 and CDR2 are KGHSH and LQKENI. The CDR3 length is 14 residues. With 5 bases removed from V and 1 base from J, the gap between germline ends came to 11 bases. CDR3 region: CASSGGQRNTEAFF. The CDR3 DNA reads TGTGCCAGCTCAGGAGGACAGAGGAACACTGAAGCTTTCTTT.

The genes are TRBV9 and TRBJ1-2; perhaps TRBD1 as D (6 bases). CDR1 is SGDLS and CDR2 is YYNGEE in the germline V gene. Trimming cost V 4 bases and J 6 bases, with 19 bases left between them. The CDR3 is made up of 15 amino acids. CDR3 DNA: TGTGCCAGCAGCCCCGAGCTTGCAGGGGTCAATGGCTACACCTTC. The encoded protein is CASSPELAGVNGYTF.

This clone was seen a few times. This chain links TRBV7-9 with TRBJ1-2; 9 bases line up with TRBD1. The CDR3 is 15 residues long. The junction had 8 bases not matched to a gene; V was cut back by 4 bases and J by 5 bases. Germline assignment: CDR1 SEHNR and CDR2 FQNEAQ (reference sequence). This CDR3 reads CASSSGQGIQYGYTF. The CDR3 coding sequence is TGTGCCAGCAGCTCGGGACAGGGCATCCAGTATGGCTACACCTTC.

This chain connects TRBV19 to TRBJ2-1, with D unclear. From germline, CDR1 is LNHDA and CDR2 SQIVND (reference sequence). The CDR3 extends over 13 amino acids. Trimming removed 1 base from V and 5 bases from J, with 6 bases in between. CDR3 sequence (DNA): TGTGCCAGTAGTATAGGTCAGAACAATGAGCAGTTCTTC. This codes for CASSIGQNNEQFF.

V and J are TRBV7-3 and TRBJ2-1; TRBD2 aligns across 7 bases. CDR1 and CDR2 (germline): SGHTA, FQGTGA. CDR3 size: 15 residues. V lost 9 bases to trimming and J lost 0 bases; unmatched junction nucleotides: 8. The CDR3 protein is CASRAGGSSYNEQFF. The CDR3, as DNA: TGTGCCAGTCGCGCCGGCGGGAGCTCCTACAATGAGCAGTTCTTC.

The chain is built from TRBV5-6 and TRBJ1-2; 12 nucleotides agree with TRBD1. CDR1 is SGHDT, CDR2 YYEEEE, per germline. V shed 4 bases and J 8 bases; nucleotides not matched to a gene: 6. The CDR3 has 14 amino acids. The CDR3 sequence is CASSPGTGGGGYTF. CDR3 DNA sequence: TGTGCCAGCAGCCCCGGGACAGGGGGCGGGGGCTACACCTTC.

V usage is TRBV6-1 and J usage is TRBJ1-2; D unclear. CDR3 length equals 13 residues. Between the trimmed V and J ends, which lost 8 bases and 8 bases, there was a span of 18 bases. Germline V gives CDR1 MNHNS, CDR2 SASEGT. For the CDR3, the DNA is TGTGCCAGCCGAGGAGGCTGGTTGGGAGGCTACACCTTC. Its translation is CASRGGWLGGYTF.

The chain employs TRBV28 and TRBJ2-1; 10 bases align to TRBD1. With V trimmed by 5 bases and J by 6 bases, 10 bases remained unmatched. The V gene's germline CDR1 is MDHEN and CDR2 SYDVKM. This CDR3 region has 16 residues. The CDR3 bases are TGTGCCAGCAGTGAAACCGGGACAGGGGCTATCAATGAGCAGTTCTTC. Its translation is CASSETGTGAINEQFF.

The V gene is TRBV21-1, the J gene TRBJ2-7; the DNA was not compared with TRBD1, the D call given in the table. TRBV21-1 is classified as a pseudogene. This CDR3 comprises 14 residues. The CDR3 spells CASRRGGYHYEQYF. Here the CDR3 DNA reads TGTGCCAGCCGCAGGGGCGGTTACCACTACGAGCAGTACTTC.

V is TRBV7-6 and J is TRBJ2-2; TRBD1 agrees at 9 bases. From germline, CDR1 is SGHVS and CDR2 FNYEAQ. There are 17 residues in the CDR3. Germline trimming cut 2 bases from V and 6 bases from J; bases unmatched to any gene: 10. The CDR3 DNA reads TGTGCCAGCAGCTTACCGGGACAGGGATCCCTCGCCGGGGAGCTGTTTTTT. Its protein is CASSLPGQGSLAGELFF. Combining the CDR3 with reference TRBV7-6 and TRBJ2-2 gives the whole variable domain GAGVSQSPRYKVTKRGQDVALRCDPISGHVSLYWYRQALGQGPEFLTYFNYEAQQDKSGLPNDRFSAERPEGSISTLTIQRTEQRDSAMYRCASSLPGQGSLAGELFFGEGSRLTVL.

The chain carries TRBV6-5 and TRBJ2-7; TRBD1 is a possible D gene (6 bases). The V gene's germline CDR1 is MNHEY and CDR2 SVGAGI. V shed 4 bases and J shed 4 bases, with 20 bases lying between them. This CDR3 is built from 16 residues. The CDR3 bases are TGTGCCAGCAGTTGGGCCCGGGACACCCTGATTTACGAGCAGTACTTC. This encodes CASSWARDTLIYEQYF.

This CDR3 is CASSPSWTGSHEQYF. For the CDR3, the DNA is TGTGCCAGCAGTCCATCCTGGACAGGGTCCCACGAGCAGTACTTC. This chain uses TRBV27 with TRBJ2-7; TRBD1 aligns across 8 bases. V dropped 5 bases and J dropped 5; count of bases not matched to a gene: 11. This CDR3 is 15 amino acids long. Germline V lookup: CDR1 MNHEY, CDR2 SMNVEV (reference sequence).